This entry describes one T cell receptor beta chain. What antigen it recognizes has not been identified. Base qualities are not at hand, and no much larger clone is one base apart. TCRbeta CDR3 regions were amplified from genomic DNA by means of the immunoSEQ Assay, a bias-controlled multiplex PCR. In the authors' own workflow: Nucleated cell counts per sample were estimated from amplification of reference gene primers within the assay. Sequence reads were collapsed and filtered to measure the absolute abundance of every unique TCRbeta CDR3 rearrangement. Productive Simpson clonality was computed per sample as the square root of Simpson's diversity index over productive rearrangements. In TCRdb, the immuneACCESS table is reduced to in-frame sequences with V and J assigned. These tables do not hold every clone; where another copy was compared, an unresolved V gene accounts for under half, and the others remain unexplained. V, J and clone size are those of that table, while D and trimming were read from the DNA. The sample profile shows under 150,000 clones; approximately 90% of them were found once. In total, the top ten clones hold approximately 8% of the sample.

This sample is drawn from a study of blood T cell repertoires in COVID-19 (dated by TCRdb to about 2020). For context, the study as a whole: Samples covering the acute and convalescent phases of COVID-19 were provided by collaborators in the United States, Italy and Spain. HLA class I and class II types, where available, came from metadata supplied by the sample provider rather than from assay-based typing. Samples came from the ongoing ImmuneRACE study (first 160 participants) plus 1,254 subjects from 6 global collaborators. Sample metadata almost always included a de-identified subject ID, COVID-19 status, age in years and sex. The dataset comprised deeply sampled blood TCRbeta repertoires from subjects exposed to, actively infected with, or recovered from COVID-19. The material from the prospective study consisted of cDNA or gDNA derived from T cells, B-cell-depleted T cells, or PBMCs. The repertoires were made available in a free public database intended to serve as a resource for research on the immune response to SARS-CoV-2. Results the study describes overall, beyond this receptor: How much clinical and demographic metadata was included differed by source and by participant, and the metadata was provided uncurated.

The CDR3, from cysteine to phenylalanine, totals 19 residues. The retained sequence is limited to the CDR3, 57 bases, with the frame set at the first base. According to the germline V gene (reference sequence), CDR1 reads SGHKS and CDR2 reads YYEKEE. Cut back by 1 base and 0 bases, the V and J ends lie 19 bases apart. The collaborating institutions used their own protocols to collect whole blood in K2EDTA tubes. For TCRbeta analysis, collaborators shipped samples in one of three forms: frozen whole blood, isolated PBMCs, or DNA extracted from either of those sample types. The sequenced sample was peripheral blood. The sequence came from a middle-aged man with acute or convalescent COVID-19. Rearrangement joined TRBV5-5 to TRBJ1-4; the D gene is possibly TRBD1, with 6 bases matching. CDR3 loop: CASSLLAITGSATNEKLFF. The sequenced DNA: TGTGCCAGCAGCTTGTTGGCAATCACAGGGTCCGCAACTAATGAAAAACTGTTTTTT.